The 10 T cell receptor beta chains in this list originate from one sample, sequenced in a study of cytomegalovirus exposure and HLA in healthy donors. The PCR used 60 Vbeta and 13 Jbeta primers. Profiled with immunoSEQ multiplex PCR; TCRdb holds only in-frame clones, not every one. This sample has some 140,000 clones, with roughly 77% found just once. Input material: PBMCs. These receptor sequences come from a female donor in good health and CMV-seronegative.

The chain joins TRBV19 to TRBJ1-1; 7 bases line up with TRBD1. From germline, CDR1 is LNHDA and CDR2 SQIVND (reference sequence). The CDR3 contains 16 residues. The J segment lost 5 bases and the V segment lost 5 bases, leaving 14 bases of the junction unmatched. The CDR3, as DNA: TGTGCCAGTAGTGCCCTAACAGGGGAACGTAGGACTGAAGCTTTCTTT. Its translation: CASSALTGERRTEAFF.

The J gene is TRBJ2-2, the V gene TRBV27; 14 nucleotides agree with TRBD2. This CDR3 spans 17 amino acids. V lost 4 bases to trimming and J lost 7 bases; unmatched junction nucleotides: 8. CDR1 and CDR2 from the germline V gene are MNHEY and SMNVEV (reference sequence). The CDR3 region is CASSSTSGRARLGELFF. In nucleotides, the CDR3 is TGTGCCAGCAGTTCGACTAGCGGGAGGGCCAGGCTCGGGGAGCTGTTTTTT.

The V call is TRBV5-4, the J call TRBJ2-1; D is possibly TRBD2 (6 bases). CDR1 and CDR2 (germline): SGHNT, YYREEE (reference sequence). This CDR3 has 15 amino acids. V was clipped by 2 bases and J by 10 bases, with 19 bases between them. CDR3 coding DNA: TGTGCCAGCAGCTTTAAGTCCCTAGCGAGCGGCGAGCAGTTCTTC. It is translated as CASSFKSLASGEQFF.

This clone has only a few counts. V gene TRBV30 combines with J gene TRBJ2-2; perhaps TRBD1 as D (5 bases). This CDR3 has 10 amino acids. V lost 6 bases, J lost 7 bases, and 6 bases lay in between. Germline assignment: CDR1 GTSNPN and CDR2 SVGIG (reference sequence). The CDR3 DNA sequence: TGTGCCTGCGACAGCGGGGAGCTGTTTTTT. It translates to CACDSGELFF.

The V gene is TRBV27, the J gene TRBJ2-7; TRBD2 aligns across 11 bases. Germline CDR1 reads MNHEY; CDR2 reads SMNVEV (reference sequence). V lost 3 bases and J lost 4; bases outside the gene matches: 2. CDR3 length: 14 amino acids. The CDR3 spells CASSFTSGSYEQYF. DNA of the CDR3: TGTGCCAGCAGTTTCACTAGCGGGAGTTACGAGCAGTACTTC.

The V call is TRBV4-3, the J call TRBJ2-7; 7 bases are a match to TRBD1. The CDR3 runs to 15 residues. The V gene end was trimmed by 0 bases and the J gene end by 3 bases; junction bases not matched to a gene: 5. Germline loops: CDR1 LGHNA, CDR2 YSLEER. CDR3 in amino acids: CASSQEYRDSYEQYF. CDR3 nucleotides: TGCGCCAGCAGCCAAGAGTACCGGGACAGCTACGAGCAGTACTTC.

This rearrangement joins TRBV7-8 to TRBJ1-1, with TRBD1 matching 8 bases. This CDR3 region has 15 residues. Germline assignment: CDR1 SGHVS and CDR2 FQNEAQ. J lost 5 bases, V lost 4 bases, and 9 bases had no gene match. The CDR3 region has the DNA TGTGCCAGCAGCTCGCAGGGGGCAACTTGGACTGAAGCTTTCTTT. Translated, it gives CASSSQGATWTEAFF.

This clone occurred once. The chain combines TRBV6-1 with TRBJ2-7; 11 nucleotides match TRBD2. Germline CDR1 reads MNHNS; CDR2 reads SASEGT. The CDR3 runs to 16 residues. V lost 4 bases, J lost 2 bases, and 7 bases stayed unmatched. CDR3: CASSVRVAGGPYEQYF. In DNA form, the CDR3 reads TGTGCCAGCAGTGTAAGGGTAGCGGGGGGGCCCTACGAGCAGTACTTC.

Comment on this clone: It may be a read error: a sequence one base away is much more abundant. This chain joins TRBV28 and TRBJ1-1; D unresolved. The length of the CDR3 is 12 residues. Germline V gene data show CDR1 as MDHEN and CDR2 as SYDVKM. V gave up 6 bases and J gave up 0 bases, with 5 bases separating them. The CDR3 sequence: CASSPVNTEAFF. In DNA form, the CDR3 reads TGTGCCAGCAGCCCCGTGAACACTGAAGCTTTCTTT.

This chain connects TRBV6-5 to TRBJ1-2; 7 bases map to TRBD1. The V segment lost 4 bases and the J segment 8 bases; nucleotides outside the gene matches: 10. The CDR3 length is 14 residues. Germline assignment: CDR1 MNHEY and CDR2 SVGAGI. CDR3 region: CASSSVLRGNGYTF. The CDR3 DNA reads as TGTGCCAGCAGTTCCGTGCTCAGGGGGAACGGCTACACCTTC.